A selection of T cell receptor beta chains follows, all from one sample in a study of blood T cell repertoires in COVID-19. Sequencing used immunoSEQ multiplex PCR; TCRdb keeps in-frame clones, though not all of them. The sample records more than 70,000 clones, 86% being singletons. Source material: peripheral blood. Receptors originate from a woman older than 75 with acute or convalescent COVID-19. CDR3s include the opening cysteine and the closing phenylalanine or tryptophan. The D gene is left open where the match is weak. Only some rows state a clone size, as once, few, many or a class for expanded clones.

size: .
D: TRBD1
V: TRBV6-5
J: TRBJ1-1
DNA: TGTGCCAGCAGTATGGGACAGAAAAACACTGAAGCTTTCTTT
CDR3: CASSMGQKNTEAFF

size: .
D: .
V: TRBV5-1
J: TRBJ1-1
DNA: TGCGCCAGCAGCTTAGACAGCCAGAACACTGAAGCTTTCTTT
CDR3: CASSLDSQNTEAFF

size: .
D: .
V: TRBV19
J: TRBJ2-7
DNA: TGTGCCAGTAGTTTCCGGGACAACTCCTACGAGCAGTACTTC
CDR3: CASSFRDNSYEQYF

size: .
D: .
V: TRBV5-1
J: TRBJ2-7
DNA: TGCGCCAGCAGCTTTCAGGGGAGCTCCTACGAGCAGTACTTC
CDR3: CASSFQGSSYEQYF

size: .
D: TRBD1
V: TRBV27
J: TRBJ1-2
DNA: TGTGCCAGCAGTCCCGAGGGGGCAGATCGTGGGAGTGGCTACACCTTC
CDR3: CASSPEGADRGSGYTF

size: .
D: TRBD1
V: TRBV3-1/TRBV3-2
J: TRBJ2-1
DNA: TGTGCCAGCAGCCCAAGGACAGGGAACGGACCTCCTACCTACAATGAGCAGTTCTTC
CDR3: CASSPRTGNGPPTYNEQFF

size: .
D: .
V: TRBV6-2/TRBV6-3
J: TRBJ2-7
DNA: TGTGCCAGCAGTTACCACTCTACAGGGTCCGAGCAGTACTTC
CDR3: CASSYHSTGSEQYF

size: .
D: .
V: TRBV5-5
J: TRBJ2-2
DNA: TGTGCCAGCAGCCCTCTAGCGCCCCCGAACACCGGGGAGCTGTTTTTT
CDR3: CASSPLAPPNTGELFF

size: once
D: .
V: TRBV3-1/TRBV3-2
J: TRBJ1-3
DNA: TGTGCCAGCAGCCAAGCTAAAGGGGCTGGAAACACCATATATTTT
CDR3: CASSQAKGAGNTIYF

size: .
D: .
V: TRBV16
J: TRBJ2-1
DNA: TGTGCCAGCAGCCCTGACAGACTCTACAATGAGCAGTTCTTC
CDR3: CASSPDRLYNEQFF

size: .
D: TRBD1
V: TRBV9
J: TRBJ1-3
DNA: TGTGCCAGCAGCGTCGGGACAGGGACTGGAAACACCATATATTTT
CDR3: CASSVGTGTGNTIYF

size: .
D: .
V: TRBV7-2
J: TRBJ2-1
DNA: TGTGCCAGCAGCTTAGCGCTCCCCGGGGGTGAGCAGTTCTTC
CDR3: CASSLALPGGEQFF

size: once
D: TRBD1
V: TRBV5-1
J: TRBJ1-6
DNA: TGCGCCAGCAGCCCCGGGACAGCTTATAATTCACCCCTCCACTTT
CDR3: CASSPGTAYNSPLHF

size: few
D: .
V: TRBV10-2
J: TRBJ2-7
DNA: TGCGCCAGCAGGGACCACAGGGTCGGCTACGAGCAGTACTTC
CDR3: CASRDHRVGYEQYF

size: .
D: TRBD1
V: TRBV10-3
J: TRBJ1-2
DNA: TGTGCCATCAGTGAGTCGCAGGGGGCGCGTGGCTACACCTTC
CDR3: CAISESQGARGYTF

size: few
D: .
V: TRBV10-1
J: TRBJ1-1
DNA: TGCGCCAGCAGCCCAGTCTGGCCAGGCCATACCCAAAAGAACACTGAAGCTTTCTTT
CDR3: CASSPVWPGHTQKNTEAFF

size: .
D: TRBD1
V: TRBV24-1
J: TRBJ1-1
DNA: TGTGCCACCAGTGAGGGTGACAGGGGGAACACTGAAGCTTTCTTT
CDR3: CATSEGDRGNTEAFF

size: .
D: .
V: TRBV7-3
J: TRBJ1-2
DNA: TGTGCCAGCAGCTTAACCCACAATTCGGGCTACACCTTC
CDR3: CASSLTHNSGYTF

size: .
D: .
V: TRBV5-1
J: TRBJ1-3
DNA: TGCGCCAGCAGCTTGGAGCTTTCCACGAACACCATATATTTT
CDR3: CASSLELSTNTIYF

size: .
D: .
V: TRBV27
J: TRBJ2-7
DNA: TGTGCCAGCAGATCCTACTCTTCTATCTCCTACGAGCAGTACTTC
CDR3: CASRSYSSISYEQYF

size: .
D: .
V: TRBV19
J: TRBJ1-2
DNA: TGTGCCAGTTCCGGCGGGGGGAAAGTTAACTATGGCTACACCTTC
CDR3: CASSGGGKVNYGYTF

size: .
D: .
V: TRBV3-1/TRBV3-2
J: TRBJ2-2
DNA: TGTGCCAGCAGCACCCTCCCAGCGACCGGGGAGCTGTTTTTT
CDR3: CASSTLPATGELFF

size: .
D: .
V: TRBV6-5
J: TRBJ2-5
DNA: TGTGCCAGCAGTTACGGACAGGGAGGGGAGACCCAGTACTTC
CDR3: CASSYGQGGETQYF

size: .
D: TRBD2
V: TRBV28
J: TRBJ2-4
DNA: TGTGCCAGCACCTTCACCGGGACTAGCGGGGGGGCCAAAAACATTCAGTACTTC
CDR3: CASTFTGTSGGAKNIQYF

size: .
D: TRBD2
V: TRBV4-2
J: TRBJ2-7
DNA: TGTGCCAGCAGCCAAGATCCCCTAGCGGGGAACTCCTACGAGCAGTACTTC
CDR3: CASSQDPLAGNSYEQYF

size: .
D: TRBD1
V: TRBV19
J: TRBJ1-5
DNA: TGTGCCAGTAGCCAGGACAGGGGAAAGCAGCCCCAGCATTTT
CDR3: CASSQDRGKQPQHF

size: .
D: TRBD1
V: TRBV5-6
J: TRBJ1-4
DNA: TGTGCCAGCAGCTTGGAGGGGGCGAAGGGGGAAAAACTGTTTTTT
CDR3: CASSLEGAKGEKLFF

size: .
D: TRBD1
V: TRBV2
J: TRBJ1-1
DNA: TGTGCCAGCAGTGATGCCGGGACAGGGGTCCCTGAAGCTTTCTTT
CDR3: CASSDAGTGVPEAFF

size: .
D: TRBD2
V: TRBV5-4
J: TRBJ2-3
DNA: TGTGCCAGCAGACGAGGGACTAGCGGGGACACAGATACGCAGTATTTT
CDR3: CASRRGTSGDTDTQYF

size: .
D: TRBD1
V: TRBV9
J: TRBJ1-1
DNA: TGTGCCAGCAGCCCCCAGGGGGCTTGGACTGAAGCTTTCTTT
CDR3: CASSPQGAWTEAFF

size: .
D: .
V: TRBV19
J: TRBJ1-5
DNA: TGTGCCAGTAGTATAGGCCCAGGGCCGGCTATATATTCCTATAGCAATCAGCCCCAGCATTTT
CDR3: CASSIGPGPAIYSYSNQPQHF

size: .
D: .
V: TRBV2
J: TRBJ1-3
DNA: TGTGCCAGCAGAGAGACTAACTCTGGAAACACCATATATTTT
CDR3: CASRETNSGNTIYF

size: few
D: .
V: TRBV18
J: TRBJ1-5
DNA: TGTGCCAGCTCACCAGAAATAGGGGGGGGACAGCCCCAGCATTTT
CDR3: CASSPEIGGGQPQHF

size: .
D: TRBD2
V: TRBV11-2
J: TRBJ2-5
DNA: TGTGCCAGCAGCTTAGCTAGCGGGGGGATCAAAGAGACCCAGTACTTC
CDR3: CASSLASGGIKETQYF

size: few
D: TRBD1
V: TRBV6-5
J: TRBJ1-6
DNA: TGTGCCAGCAGCCCAGGGGGGTTTGGCTCACCCCTCCACTTT
CDR3: CASSPGGFGSPLHF

size: .
D: TRBD1
V: TRBV5-4
J: TRBJ2-7
DNA: TGTGCCAGCAGCCCATCGGGAACAGGGGGATCCAGCTACGAGCAGTACTTC
CDR3: CASSPSGTGGSSYEQYF

size: few
D: TRBD2
V: TRBV27
J: TRBJ2-7
DNA: TGTGCCAGCAGTTTATCCACTAGCGGGGGGAGATACGAGCAGTACTTC
CDR3: CASSLSTSGGRYEQYF

size: .
D: TRBD2
V: TRBV6-2/TRBV6-3
J: TRBJ2-1
DNA: TGTGCCAGCAGTCTACTAGCGTCCTACAATGAGCAGTTCTTC
CDR3: CASSLLASYNEQFF

size: once
D: .
V: TRBV6-2/TRBV6-3
J: TRBJ2-7
DNA: TGTGCCAGCAGTTATAATTACTACGAGCAGTACTTC
CDR3: CASSYNYYEQYF

size: .
D: .
V: TRBV7-9
J: TRBJ1-1
DNA: TGTGCCAGCAGCTTAGCGTCTCCGAACACTGAAGCTTTCTTT
CDR3: CASSLASPNTEAFF

size: .
D: .
V: TRBV9
J: TRBJ1-4
DNA: TGTGCCAGCAGCGTAGAGGGCGGTTCAGGGAAACTGTTTTTT
CDR3: CASSVEGGSGKLFF

size: .
D: .
V: TRBV2
J: TRBJ2-1
DNA: TGTGCCAGCAGTGAATTGGGCCCCCCCTACAATGAGCAGTTCTTC
CDR3: CASSELGPPYNEQFF

size: .
D: .
V: TRBV21-1
J: TRBJ1-6
DNA: TGTGCCAGCAGCAACGGCGGGACAGAAAATTCACCCCTCCACTTT
CDR3: CASSNGGTENSPLHF

size: .
D: .
V: TRBV2
J: TRBJ2-1
DNA: TGTGCCAGCAGTGAAGAGTCGGGGTGGGGCAATGAGCAGTTCTTC
CDR3: CASSEESGWGNEQFF

size: .
D: .
V: TRBV5-1
J: TRBJ1-5
DNA: TGCGCCAGCAGCTTGGTTAAAAGGAAAAAGGGGGACCCCAATCAGCCCCAGCATTTT
CDR3: CASSLVKRKKGDPNQPQHF

size: .
D: TRBD2
V: TRBV6-2/TRBV6-3
J: TRBJ2-3
DNA: TGTGCCAGCAGTTATCCTAGCGGGGGGGCCGGGGCAGATACGCAGTATTTT
CDR3: CASSYPSGGAGADTQYF

size: .
D: TRBD1
V: TRBV28
J: TRBJ2-2
DNA: TGTGCCAGCAGTTTATCGGACAGGGGATACACCGGGGAGCTGTTTTTT
CDR3: CASSLSDRGYTGELFF

size: .
D: TRBD1
V: TRBV4-1
J: TRBJ2-2
DNA: TGCGCCAGCAGCGACAGGGGAAACACCGGGGAGCTGTTTTTT
CDR3: CASSDRGNTGELFF

size: once
D: .
V: TRBV5-8
J: TRBJ2-7
DNA: TGTGCCAGCAGCAGTTTACAGGACTGGGGGGCCTACGAGCAGTACTTC
CDR3: CASSSLQDWGAYEQYF

size: .
D: .
V: TRBV5-4
J: TRBJ1-1
DNA: TGTGCCAGCAGCCCAGGGTCGAACACTGAAGCTTTCTTT
CDR3: CASSPGSNTEAFF

size: .
D: .
V: TRBV5-1
J: TRBJ1-6
DNA: TGCGCCAGCAGAAACGGGGGAGGGATCCATAATTCACCCCTCCACTTT
CDR3: CASRNGGGIHNSPLHF

size: .
D: .
V: TRBV20-1
J: TRBJ1-5
DNA: TGCAGTGCTAGTGTGCGAAGTGGCAATCAGCCCCAGCATTTT
CDR3: CSASVRSGNQPQHF

size: .
D: TRBD1
V: TRBV4-2
J: TRBJ2-6
DNA: TGTGCCAGCAGCCTATCGGGACAGCCTTACTCTGGGGCCAACGTCCTGACTTTC
CDR3: CASSLSGQPYSGANVLTF

size: .
D: TRBD2
V: TRBV5-4
J: TRBJ2-3
DNA: TGTGCCAGCAAAAGAGGCGGAACTAGCGGGGGTACAGATACGCAGTATTTT
CDR3: CASKRGGTSGGTDTQYF

size: .
D: .
V: TRBV4-1
J: TRBJ1-3
DNA: TGCGCCAGCAGCCAAGGGGGCACTCTTGGAAACACCATATATTTT
CDR3: CASSQGGTLGNTIYF

size: .
D: .
V: TRBV10-3
J: TRBJ2-1
DNA: TGTGCCATCAGGGCAGGTAACAATGAGCAGTTCTTC
CDR3: CAIRAGNNEQFF

size: .
D: .
V: TRBV2
J: TRBJ2-1
DNA: TGTGCCAGCAGCCAGCAACTAGGGGGCAATGAGCAGTTCTTC
CDR3: CASSQQLGGNEQFF